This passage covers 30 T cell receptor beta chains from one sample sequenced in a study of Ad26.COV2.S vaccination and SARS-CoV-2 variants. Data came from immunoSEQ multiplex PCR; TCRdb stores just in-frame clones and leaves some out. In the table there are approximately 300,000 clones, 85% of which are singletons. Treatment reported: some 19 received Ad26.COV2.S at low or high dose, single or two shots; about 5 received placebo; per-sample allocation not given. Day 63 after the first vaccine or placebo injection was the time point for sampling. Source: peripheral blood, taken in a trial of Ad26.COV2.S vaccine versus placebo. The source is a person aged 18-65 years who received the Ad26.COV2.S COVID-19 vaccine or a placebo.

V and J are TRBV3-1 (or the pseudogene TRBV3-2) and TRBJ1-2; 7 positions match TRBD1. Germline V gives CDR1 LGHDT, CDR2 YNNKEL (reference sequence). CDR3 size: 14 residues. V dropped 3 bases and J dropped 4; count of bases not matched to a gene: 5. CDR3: CASSQRDRFYGYTF. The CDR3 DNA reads TGTGCCAGCAGCCAGCGGGACAGATTCTATGGCTACACCTTC.

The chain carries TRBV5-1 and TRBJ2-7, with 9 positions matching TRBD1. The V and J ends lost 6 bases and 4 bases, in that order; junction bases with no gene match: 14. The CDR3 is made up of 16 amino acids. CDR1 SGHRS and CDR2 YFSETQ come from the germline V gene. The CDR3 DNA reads TGCGCCAGCACCGATAAATCACAGGGGGCTTGGTACGAGCAGTACTTC. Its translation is CASTDKSQGAWYEQYF.

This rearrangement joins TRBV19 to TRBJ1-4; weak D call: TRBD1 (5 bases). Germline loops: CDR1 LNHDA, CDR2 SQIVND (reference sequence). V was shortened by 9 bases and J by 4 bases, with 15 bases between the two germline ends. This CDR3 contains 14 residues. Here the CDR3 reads CASTSGPLNEKLFF. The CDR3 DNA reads TGTGCCAGCACTTCAGGGCCCCTTAATGAAAAACTGTTTTTT.

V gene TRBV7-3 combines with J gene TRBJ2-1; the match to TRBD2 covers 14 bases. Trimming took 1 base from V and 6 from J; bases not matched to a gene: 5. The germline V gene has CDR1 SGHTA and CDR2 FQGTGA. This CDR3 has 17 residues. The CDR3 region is CASSLRGGLAGGNEQFF. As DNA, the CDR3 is TGTGCCAGCAGCTTAAGGGGAGGACTAGCGGGGGGCAATGAGCAGTTCTTC.

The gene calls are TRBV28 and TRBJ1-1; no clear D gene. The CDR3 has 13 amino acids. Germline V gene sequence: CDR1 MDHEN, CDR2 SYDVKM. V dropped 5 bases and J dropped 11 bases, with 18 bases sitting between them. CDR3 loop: CASSEEAPSIAFF. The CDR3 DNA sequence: TGTGCCAGCAGTGAGGAGGCGCCATCGATCGCTTTCTTT. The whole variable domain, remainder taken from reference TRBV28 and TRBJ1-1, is DVKVTQSSRYLVKRTGEKVFLECVQDMDHENMFWYRQDPGLGLRLIYFSYDVKMKEKGDIPEGYSVSREKKERFSLILESASTNQTSMYLCASSEEAPSIAFFGQGTRLTVV.

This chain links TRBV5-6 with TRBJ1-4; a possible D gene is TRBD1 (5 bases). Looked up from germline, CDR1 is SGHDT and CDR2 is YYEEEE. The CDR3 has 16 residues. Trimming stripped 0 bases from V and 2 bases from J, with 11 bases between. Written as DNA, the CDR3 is TGTGCCAGCAGCTTGGTGCGGGCAGGGACTAATGAAAAACTGTTTTTT. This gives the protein CASSLVRAGTNEKLFF.

CDR3 bases: TGCGCCAGCAGCTTGGGACAGGATACGCAGTATTTT. Translation: CASSLGQDTQYF. The chain recombines TRBV5-1 with TRBJ2-3, with TRBD1 as a possible D gene (5 bases). Germline V CDR1 and CDR2: SGHRS, YFSETQ. The CDR3 covers 12 residues. V lost 0 bases and J lost 6, with 5 bases in between.

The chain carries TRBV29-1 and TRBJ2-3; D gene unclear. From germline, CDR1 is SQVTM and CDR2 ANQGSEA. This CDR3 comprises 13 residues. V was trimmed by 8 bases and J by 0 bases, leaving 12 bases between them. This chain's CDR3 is CSFPWESTDTQYF. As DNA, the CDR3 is TGCAGCTTCCCCTGGGAAAGCACAGATACGCAGTATTTT.

CDR3 sequence (DNA): TGTGCCAGCAGTGACTCGTATGGAGGCGAAGCTTTCTTT. Its translation: CASSDSYGGEAFF. The chain is built from TRBV6-4 and TRBJ1-1; D gene unclear. V was clipped by 0 bases and J by 8 bases, with 10 bases between them. There are 13 residues in the CDR3. CDR1 and CDR2 from the germline V gene are MRHNA and SNTAGT.

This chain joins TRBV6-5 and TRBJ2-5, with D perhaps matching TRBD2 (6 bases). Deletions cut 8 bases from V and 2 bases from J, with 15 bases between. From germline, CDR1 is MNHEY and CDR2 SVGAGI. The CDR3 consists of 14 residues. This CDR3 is CASRRAGTQETQYF. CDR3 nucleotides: TGTGCCAGCCGCAGGGCGGGGACGCAAGAGACCCAGTACTTC.

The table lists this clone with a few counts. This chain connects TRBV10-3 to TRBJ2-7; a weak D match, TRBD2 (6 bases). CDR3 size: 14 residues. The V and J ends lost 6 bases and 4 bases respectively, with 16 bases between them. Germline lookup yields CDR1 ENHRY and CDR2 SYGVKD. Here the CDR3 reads CAISPPGGQYEQYF. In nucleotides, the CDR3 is TGTGCCATCAGCCCGCCTGGAGGGCAGTACGAGCAGTACTTC.

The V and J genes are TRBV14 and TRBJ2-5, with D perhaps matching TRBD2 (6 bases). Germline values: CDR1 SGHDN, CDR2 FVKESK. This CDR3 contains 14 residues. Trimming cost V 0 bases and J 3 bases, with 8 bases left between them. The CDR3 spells CASSQEWGEETQYF. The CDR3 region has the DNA TGTGCCAGCAGCCAAGAATGGGGGGAAGAGACCCAGTACTTC.

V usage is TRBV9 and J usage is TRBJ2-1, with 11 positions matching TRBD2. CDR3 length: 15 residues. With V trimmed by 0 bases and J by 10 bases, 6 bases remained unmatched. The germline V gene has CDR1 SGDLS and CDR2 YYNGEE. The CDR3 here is CASSVVPSGGNEQFF. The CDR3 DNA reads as TGTGCCAGCAGCGTAGTGCCTAGCGGGGGGAACGAGCAGTTCTTC.

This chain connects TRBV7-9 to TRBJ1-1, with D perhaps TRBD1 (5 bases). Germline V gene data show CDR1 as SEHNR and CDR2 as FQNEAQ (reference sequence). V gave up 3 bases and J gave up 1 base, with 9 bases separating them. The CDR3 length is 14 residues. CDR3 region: CASSFQGPNTEAFF. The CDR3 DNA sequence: TGTGCCAGCAGCTTCCAGGGCCCGAACACTGAAGCTTTCTTT. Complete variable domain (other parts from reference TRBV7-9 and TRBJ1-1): DTGVSQNPRHKITKRGQNVTFRCDPISEHNRLYWYRQTLGQGPEFLTYFQNEAQLEKSRLLSDRFSAERPKGSFSTLEIQRTEQGDSAMYLCASSFQGPNTEAFFGQGTRLTVV.

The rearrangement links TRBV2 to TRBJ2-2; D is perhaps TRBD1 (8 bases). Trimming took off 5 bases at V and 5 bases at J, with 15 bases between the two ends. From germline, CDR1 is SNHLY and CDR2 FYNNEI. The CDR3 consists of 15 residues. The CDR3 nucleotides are TGTGCCAGCAGTTGGGAGGGACAGGTGACCGGGGAGCTGTTTTTT. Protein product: CASSWEGQVTGELFF.

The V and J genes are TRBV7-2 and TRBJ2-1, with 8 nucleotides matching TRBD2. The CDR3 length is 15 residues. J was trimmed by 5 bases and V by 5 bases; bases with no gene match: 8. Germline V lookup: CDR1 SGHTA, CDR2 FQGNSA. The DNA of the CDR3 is TGTGCCAGCAGCCCCCGGTTACTAGCGGACAATGAGCAGTTCTTC. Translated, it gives CASSPRLLADNEQFF.

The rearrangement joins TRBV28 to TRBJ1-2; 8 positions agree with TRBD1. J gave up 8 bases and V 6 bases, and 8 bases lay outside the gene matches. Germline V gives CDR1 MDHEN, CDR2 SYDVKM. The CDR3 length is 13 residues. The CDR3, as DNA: TGTGCCAGCAGCCCGACAGGGGTCGACGGCTACACCTTC. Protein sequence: CASSPTGVDGYTF.

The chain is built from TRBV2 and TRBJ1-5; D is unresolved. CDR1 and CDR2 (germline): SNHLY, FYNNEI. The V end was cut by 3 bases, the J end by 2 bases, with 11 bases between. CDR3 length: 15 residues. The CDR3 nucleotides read TGTGCCAGCAGTGACATGGGTAGGGGCAATCAGCCCCAGCATTTT. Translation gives CASSDMGRGNQPQHF.

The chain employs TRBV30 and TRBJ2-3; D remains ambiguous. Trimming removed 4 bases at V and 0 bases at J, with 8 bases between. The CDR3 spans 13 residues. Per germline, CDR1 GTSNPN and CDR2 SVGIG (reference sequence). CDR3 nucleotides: TGTGCCTGGACCCTCGGGAGCACAGATACGCAGTATTTT. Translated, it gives CAWTLGSTDTQYF.

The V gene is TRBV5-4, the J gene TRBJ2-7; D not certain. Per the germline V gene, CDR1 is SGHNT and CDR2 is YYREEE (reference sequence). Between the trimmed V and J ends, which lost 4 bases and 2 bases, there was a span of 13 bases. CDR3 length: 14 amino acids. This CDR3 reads CASSHAGNTYEQYF. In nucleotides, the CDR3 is TGTGCCAGCAGCCATGCTGGGAATACCTACGAGCAGTACTTC.

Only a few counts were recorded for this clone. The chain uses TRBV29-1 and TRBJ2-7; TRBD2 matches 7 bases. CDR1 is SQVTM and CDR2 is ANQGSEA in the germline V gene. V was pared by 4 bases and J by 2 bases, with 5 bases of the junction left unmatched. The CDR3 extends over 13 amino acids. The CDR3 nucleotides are TGCAGCGTTGCGAAGGGAGGGGCCTACGAGCAGTACTTC. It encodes CSVAKGGAYEQYF.

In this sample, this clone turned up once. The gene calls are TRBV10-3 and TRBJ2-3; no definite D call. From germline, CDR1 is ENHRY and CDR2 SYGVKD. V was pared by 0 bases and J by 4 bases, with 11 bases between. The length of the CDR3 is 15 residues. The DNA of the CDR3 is TGTGCCATCAGTGAGTCGTCGATCCCGGCAGATACGCAGTATTTT. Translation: CAISESSIPADTQYF.

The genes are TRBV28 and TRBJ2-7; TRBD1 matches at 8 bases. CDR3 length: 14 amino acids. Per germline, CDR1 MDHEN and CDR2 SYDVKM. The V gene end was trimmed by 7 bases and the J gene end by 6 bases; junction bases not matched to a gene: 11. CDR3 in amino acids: CASTLDRELGEQYF. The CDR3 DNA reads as TGTGCCAGCACCTTGGACAGGGAATTGGGCGAGCAGTACTTC. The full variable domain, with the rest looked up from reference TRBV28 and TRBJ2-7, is DVKVTQSSRYLVKRTGEKVFLECVQDMDHENMFWYRQDPGLGLRLIYFSYDVKMKEKGDIPEGYSVSREKKERFSLILESASTNQTSMYLCASTLDRELGEQYFGPGTRLTVT.

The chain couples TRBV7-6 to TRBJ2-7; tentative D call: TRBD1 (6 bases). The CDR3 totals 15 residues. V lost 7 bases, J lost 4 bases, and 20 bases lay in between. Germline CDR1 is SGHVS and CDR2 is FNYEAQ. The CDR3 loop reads CASTLGRDKVYEQYF. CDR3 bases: TGTGCCAGCACCTTGGGCCGGGACAAGGTGTACGAGCAGTACTTC.

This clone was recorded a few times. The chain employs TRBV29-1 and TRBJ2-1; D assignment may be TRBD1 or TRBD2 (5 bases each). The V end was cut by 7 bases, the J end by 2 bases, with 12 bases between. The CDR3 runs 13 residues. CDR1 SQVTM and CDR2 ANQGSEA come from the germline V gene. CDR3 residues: CSGARGAYNEQFF. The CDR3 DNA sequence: TGCAGCGGCGCTCGAGGGGCCTACAATGAGCAGTTCTTC.

This CDR3 reads CASSLSWGQETQYF. For the CDR3, the DNA is TGTGCCAGCAGCTTAAGTTGGGGCCAAGAGACCCAGTACTTC. The rearrangement uses TRBV5-6 and TRBJ2-5, with D unresolved. This CDR3 spans 14 amino acids. Trimming left V 2 bases short and J 1 base short, with 9 bases between. Germline V CDR1 and CDR2: SGHDT, YYEEEE.

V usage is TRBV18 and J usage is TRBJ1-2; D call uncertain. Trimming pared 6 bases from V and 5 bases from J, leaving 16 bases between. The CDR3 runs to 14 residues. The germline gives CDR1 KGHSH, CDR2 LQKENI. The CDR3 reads CASSQTYKEYGYTF. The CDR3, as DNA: TGTGCCAGCTCCCAGACCTATAAGGAGTATGGCTACACCTTC. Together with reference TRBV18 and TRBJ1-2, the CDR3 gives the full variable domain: NAGVMQNPRHLVRRRGQEARLRCSPMKGHSHVYWYRQLPEEGLKFMVYLQKENIIDESGMPKERFSAEFPKEGPSILRIQQVVRGDSAAYFCASSQTYKEYGYTFGSGTRLTVV.

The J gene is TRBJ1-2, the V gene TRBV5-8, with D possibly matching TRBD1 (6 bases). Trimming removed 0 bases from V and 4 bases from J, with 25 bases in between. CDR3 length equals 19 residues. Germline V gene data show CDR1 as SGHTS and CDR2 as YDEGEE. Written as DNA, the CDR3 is TGTGCCAGCAGCTTGGAAGGGTCAGGGGACCTCTATTTTCCCTATGGCTACACCTTC. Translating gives CASSLEGSGDLYFPYGYTF.

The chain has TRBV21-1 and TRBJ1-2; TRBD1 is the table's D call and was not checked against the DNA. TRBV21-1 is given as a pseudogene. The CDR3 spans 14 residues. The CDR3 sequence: CASSKGGPFYGYTF. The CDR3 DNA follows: TGTGCCAGCAGCAAAGGGGGGCCCTTCTATGGCTACACCTTC.

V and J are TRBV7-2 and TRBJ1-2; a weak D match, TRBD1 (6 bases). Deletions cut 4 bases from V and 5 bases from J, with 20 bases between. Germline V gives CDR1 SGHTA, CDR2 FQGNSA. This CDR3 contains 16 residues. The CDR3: CASSYGVDSEVYGYTF. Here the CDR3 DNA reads TGTGCCAGCAGCTATGGCGTGGACAGTGAGGTATATGGCTACACCTTC.